The T cell receptor beta chain described here comes from a study of blood T cell repertoires in COVID-19. Study-wide background: Both acute and convalescent COVID-19 samples were obtained from the United States, Italy and Spain. The analysed material was cDNA or gDNA that came from T cells, B-cell-depleted T cells, or PBMCs.

The V gene lost 1 base and the J gene lost 10 bases, with 11 bases spanning the gap. Per germline, CDR1 MNHEY and CDR2 SMNVEV (reference sequence). This CDR3 contains 14 residues. As processed by the authors: It was from reference gene primer amplification that nucleated cell counts were estimated. Data came from immunoSEQ multiplex PCR; TCRdb stores just in-frame clones and leaves some out. V, J and clone size are taken as reported in that table, and D and trimming were inferred from the DNA itself. This table holds about 90,000 clones, 91% found once. Sequencing was done on a sample of peripheral blood. The source is a human donor with active COVID-19. The donor label of this sample is uncertain. The gene calls are TRBV27 and TRBJ1-6; D is possibly TRBD1 (6 bases). CDR3 sequence reads: CASSLLTGNSPLHF. For the CDR3, the DNA is TGTGCCAGCAGTTTATTAACAGGGAACTCACCCCTCCACTTT.